The 16 T cell receptor beta chains reported below all come from one sample, sequenced in a study of blood T cell repertoires in COVID-19. This table comes from immunoSEQ multiplex PCR, and its TCRdb copy is limited to in-frame clones, with some not included. The sample lists over 150,000 clones, around four fifths seen once, with 7.3% in the top ten. Material: PBMCs or T cells enriched from blood (not recorded which). These receptors were collected from a man aged 50 to 59 who had recovered from COVID-19.

This sequence joins TRBV5-1 and TRBJ1-2, with 7 bases that match TRBD1. J gave up 6 bases and V 4 bases, and 6 bases lay outside the gene matches. This CDR3 is built from 13 residues. Per the germline V gene, CDR1 is SGHRS and CDR2 is YFSETQ. The CDR3 coding sequence is TGCGCCAGCAGCCTTGGACAGGATCATGGCTACACCTTC. Its translation: CASSLGQDHGYTF.

The chain joins TRBV7-8 to TRBJ2-7, with unresolved D. Germline CDR1 and CDR2: SGHVS and FQNEAQ. The CDR3 has 12 amino acids. Trimming shortened V by 5 bases and J by 7 bases, and 12 bases separated the two germline ends. The DNA for the CDR3 is TGTGCCAGCAGCCCTAGTAGGTTGGAGCAGTACTTC. Amino acids: CASSPSRLEQYF.

The V and J genes are TRBV27 and TRBJ1-6; D is possibly TRBD1 (6 bases). V was pared by 6 bases and J by 11 bases, with 17 bases between. From germline, CDR1 is MNHEY and CDR2 SMNVEV (reference sequence). The CDR3 consists of 14 residues. CDR3 region: CASRPGQPTAPLHF. The CDR3 DNA sequence: TGTGCCAGCAGACCCGGACAGCCGACGGCACCCCTCCACTTT.

The chain carries TRBV18 and TRBJ2-7; 10 bases map to TRBD1. The CDR3 consists of 14 residues. J gave up 7 bases and V 5 bases, and 8 bases lay outside the gene matches. Germline V gene sequence: CDR1 KGHSH, CDR2 LQKENI. Written as DNA, the CDR3 is TGTGCCAGCTCATCTCGACAGGGGGCTGGAGAGCAGTACTTC. As protein: CASSSRQGAGEQYF.

This clone appeared a single time. The V and J genes are TRBV5-1 and TRBJ2-7; possibly TRBD1 for D (6 bases). The CDR3 has 14 residues. The germline gives CDR1 SGHRS, CDR2 YFSETQ. Trimming stripped 6 bases from V and 3 bases from J, with 16 bases between. The CDR3 spells CASTSTGTNYEQYF. The DNA for the CDR3 is TGCGCCAGCACTAGCACCGGGACAAACTACGAGCAGTACTTC.

The rearrangement uses TRBV11-3 and TRBJ1-1; 10 positions match TRBD1. The CDR3 extends over 16 amino acids. CDR1 SGHNT and CDR2 YENEEA come from the germline V gene. Unmatched junction bases numbered 6, after V lost 5 bases and J lost 0 bases. The CDR3 coding sequence is TGTGCCAGCAGCATAGGGACAGGGGTCATGAACACTGAAGCTTTCTTT. It yields the protein CASSIGTGVMNTEAFF.

V is TRBV2 and J is TRBJ1-2; 8 bases align to TRBD1. Germline lookup yields CDR1 SNHLY and CDR2 FYNNEI. This CDR3 is built from 17 residues. J gave up 4 bases and V 0 bases, and 10 bases lay outside the gene matches. CDR3 sequence (DNA): TGTGCCAGCAGTGAAGCTCACCCAGGGGGCGGGGGCTATGGCTACACCTTC. It yields the protein CASSEAHPGGGGYGYTF.

J is TRBJ1-5 and V is TRBV3-1 (or the pseudogene TRBV3-2); weak D call: TRBD1 (5 bases). This CDR3 region has 14 residues. Germline CDR1 and CDR2: LGHDT and YNNKEL (reference sequence). V shed 2 bases and J shed 6 bases, with 11 bases lying between them. The CDR3 loop reads CASSQQGGAQPQHF. The CDR3 nucleotides are TGTGCCAGCAGCCAACAGGGAGGCGCTCAGCCCCAGCATTTT.

The chain joins TRBV11-3 to TRBJ2-1; TRBD2 aligns across 8 bases. Germline CDR1 reads SGHNT; CDR2 reads YENEEA. Trimming at V came to 4 bases and at J to 7 bases, leaving 9 bases not matched to a gene. The CDR3 contains 15 residues. This CDR3 is CASSSGGGQTNEQFF. The DNA for the CDR3 is TGTGCCAGCAGCTCAGGCGGGGGGCAGACGAATGAGCAGTTCTTC.

This clone is a singleton in its sample. The V call is TRBV11-3, the J call TRBJ2-5; D is possibly TRBD1 (5 bases). Trimming pared 5 bases from V and 4 bases from J, leaving 11 bases between. CDR1 SGHNT and CDR2 YENEEA come from the germline V gene. This CDR3 spans 13 amino acids. The CDR3 protein is CASSRTPRETQYF. DNA of the CDR3: TGTGCCAGCAGCCGGACACCGAGAGAGACCCAGTACTTC.

J is TRBJ2-7 and V is TRBV7-9; 11 positions agree with TRBD1. V lost 5 bases and J lost 2; bases outside the gene matches: 5. Germline V gene sequence: CDR1 SEHNR, CDR2 FQNEAQ (reference sequence). CDR3 length equals 15 residues. CDR3 bases: TGTGCCAGCAGCCTACCGGGACAGGGGGCCTACGAGCAGTACTTC. It codes for CASSLPGQGAYEQYF.

Only one count was recorded for this clone. The chain carries TRBV14 and TRBJ2-1, with D maybe TRBD2 (5 bases). Germline V CDR1 and CDR2: SGHDN, FVKESK. The CDR3 consists of 20 residues. With 2 bases removed from V and 0 bases from J, the gap between germline ends came to 23 bases. CDR3 sequence: CASSQSRGLLIESSYNEQFF. The CDR3 coding sequence is TGTGCCAGCAGCCAAAGTCGAGGGCTCCTGATTGAAAGCTCCTACAATGAGCAGTTCTTC.

The gene calls are TRBV5-6 and TRBJ2-5; 9 bases agree with TRBD2. There are 14 residues in the CDR3. Trimming took 5 bases from V and 4 from J; bases not matched to a gene: 6. Germline loops: CDR1 SGHDT, CDR2 YYEEEE. CDR3 sequence: CASRTLAGLETQYF. The CDR3 coding sequence is TGTGCCAGCAGGACCCTAGCGGGGTTAGAGACCCAGTACTTC.

For the CDR3, the DNA is TGTGCCAGCAGCCAAGAACGGGTGGGGAACACTGAAGCTTTCTTT. It specifies CASSQERVGNTEAFF. The chain couples TRBV14 to TRBJ1-1; D remains ambiguous. The germline V gene encodes CDR1 SGHDN and CDR2 FVKESK. V lost 0 bases and J lost 1, with 9 bases in between. This CDR3 is built from 15 residues. The full variable domain, completed using reference TRBV14 and TRBJ1-1, is EAGVTQFPSHSVIEKGQTVTLRCDPISGHDNLYWYRRVMGKEIKFLLHFVKESKQDESGMPNNRFLAERTGGTYSTLKVQPAELEDSGVYFCASSQERVGNTEAFFGQGTRLTVV.

The chain uses TRBV13 and TRBJ2-1; D is perhaps TRBD2 (7 bases). CDR3 length: 14 amino acids. Germline V CDR1 and CDR2: PRHDT, FYEKMQ (reference sequence). Trimming took 6 bases from V and 8 from J, leaving 17 bases between them. The CDR3 sequence is CASSGGGLVDEQFF. In DNA, the CDR3 is TGTGCCAGCAGTGGGGGGGGCCTTGTGGATGAGCAGTTCTTC.

The V and J genes are TRBV5-5 and TRBJ2-5; 11 bases are a match to TRBD1. The trim removed 0 bases at V and 5 bases at J, leaving 3 bases unmatched. Germline CDR1 reads SGHKS; CDR2 reads YYEKEE (reference sequence). The CDR3 extends over 15 amino acids. As DNA, the CDR3 is TGTGCCAGCAGCTTGGGGACAGGGGGCTTCGAGACCCAGTACTTC. It specifies CASSLGTGGFETQYF.